Reported below is one TCR beta chain. This entry belongs to a study of blood T cells in healthy people across ages. The authors ran a second PCR of roughly 6 to 12 cycles using a sample-barcoded 5' primer and a J-beta primer mix. In TCRdb, the 5' RACE reads were re-called with MiXCR into one record per CDR3 protein. The sample lists fewer than 2 million distinct CDR3 sequences, approximately 39% occurring once. CDR3 length: 15 residues. Germline V gene sequence: CDR1 SGHVS, CDR2 FNYEAQ. Deletions cut 7 bases from V and 2 bases from J, with 18 bases between. The clonotype comes from a human donor in good health. The sample comprised blood. The chain carries TRBV7-6 and TRBJ2-7; weak D call: TRBD2 (5 bases). The CDR3 bases are TGTGCCAGCACCCAATTGGCGGGCGACCCCTACGAGCAGTACTTC. This gives the protein CASTQLAGDPYEQYF.